The clone carrying this T cell receptor (beta chain) was counted between two and nine times. A sample-barcoded 5' primer and a J-beta primer mix were used in a second PCR of roughly 7 to 12 cycles. TCRdb redid the calling of the 5' RACE reads with MiXCR, one entry per CDR3 protein. This sample has about 780,000 distinct CDR3 sequences, with 46% found just once. Germline-derived CDR1 and CDR2 are SGHAT and FQDESV (reference sequence). The V end lost 5 bases, the J end lost 7 bases, and 15 bases lay between the germline ends. CDR3 length equals 13 residues. The data were taken from a study of blood T cells in healthy people across ages.

Sequencing used blood. The gene calls are TRBV11-1 and TRBJ2-7; D gene ambiguous. This receptor was identified in a man older than 75 in good health. CDR3 DNA sequence: TGTGCCAGCAGCGGGTCGGCTAACAATGAGCAGTACTTC. Translated: CASSGSANNEQYF.